This T cell receptor beta chain was documented in a study of blood T cell repertoires in COVID-19. Looking at the study overall: The study drew acute and convalescent COVID-19 samples from the United States, Italy and Spain. Sample material is recorded as cDNA or gDNA derived from T cells, B-cell-depleted T cells, or PBMCs.

This clone was seen more than once but under ten times. In the original processing: The assay estimated nucleated cells by amplifying reference gene primers. The method was immunoSEQ multiplex PCR; TCRdb's version includes in-frame clones alone and lacks a portion of them. D and trimming were read from the DNA, whereas the V and J calls and clone size are those reported in that table. The data contain 80,000 to 100,000 clones, 70% to 90% of them singletons. The receptor comes from a man aged 65 to 85 with acute or convalescent COVID-19. The sequenced sample was peripheral blood.

CDR3: CASSQAGSEGYTF. As DNA, the CDR3 is TGTGCCAGCAGCCAAGCAGGGTCGGAAGGCTACACCTTC. This rearrangement joins TRBV3-1 (or the pseudogene TRBV3-2) to TRBJ1-2; maybe TRBD1 (5 bases). This CDR3 spans 13 amino acids. With 1 base removed from V and 8 bases from J, the gap between germline ends came to 11 bases. The V gene's germline CDR1 is LGHDT and CDR2 YNNKEL (reference sequence).